Listed here are 2 T cell receptor beta chains from one sample, sequenced in a study of T cells in Graves' hyperthyroidism and ophthalmopathy. The TCR beta CDR3 regions underwent amplification using RNA transcripts as the source. TCR CDR3 underwent first-round RT-PCR with the HTBI primer set. MiXCR, run by TCRdb on the multiplex PCR reads, gives a single entry per CDR3 protein. The repertoire holds about 720,000 distinct CDR3 sequences, with under 20% as singletons. Sequenced sample: blood. Source of these receptors: a woman between 45 and 60 years old with Graves' hyperthyroidism that later progressed to Graves' ophthalmopathy.

This clonotype was recorded many times. The V and J genes are TRBV13 and TRBJ1-2, with D perhaps matching TRBD1 (5 bases). Per germline, CDR1 PRHDT and CDR2 FYEKMQ (reference sequence). V lost 11 bases and J 2 bases, leaving 9 bases between the germline ends. This CDR3 is built from 11 residues. The CDR3 DNA reads as TGTGCCGCCGGGGGAAACTATGGCTACACCTTC. Translation gives CAAGGNYGYTF.

This clonotype was observed many times. The J gene is TRBJ1-1, the V gene TRBV11-2; the match to TRBD1 covers 11 bases. The V segment lost 5 bases and the J segment 7 bases; nucleotides outside the gene matches: 9. The CDR3 sequence is 15 residues long. Looked up from germline, CDR1 is SGHAT and CDR2 is FQNNGV. The CDR3 nucleotides read TGTGCCAGCAGCCAGATCCCGGGACAGGGGGTTGAAGCTTTCTTT. Residues: CASSQIPGQGVEAFF.